This T cell receptor beta chain stems from a study of patients and donors after allogeneic stem cell transplantation. TCRdb passed the RT-PCR reads through MiXCR, listing each CDR3 protein once. The top ten hold 61% of the sample, which has tens of thousands of distinct CDR3 sequences, roughly 48% seen once. This receptor was identified in a human donor who was either an allogeneic HSCT recipient or a stem cell or donor lymphocyte infusion donor (not recorded which). It is not recorded whose cells these are; they may come from a transplant donor. The sequenced sample consisted of blood, either unsorted or a sorted T cell fraction (not recorded which).

CDR3 sequence (DNA): TGTGCCAGCAGCTTAGTCGCGGCAGGGGGAAGAACAGATACGCAGTATTTT. It yields the protein CASSLVAAGGRTDTQYF. The chain couples TRBV7-9 to TRBJ2-3, with 7 bases lining up with TRBD1. The V gene's germline CDR1 is SEHNR and CDR2 FQNEAQ (reference sequence). The CDR3 is 17 residues long. J lost 3 bases, V lost 1 base, and 10 bases had no gene match.